A single sample is the source of the 27 T cell receptor beta chains below, sequenced in a study of blood T cell repertoires in COVID-19. Produced via immunoSEQ multiplex PCR; TCRdb's table is partial and in-frame only. The table includes around 170,000 clones, 89% detected once. Sequencing was carried out using peripheral blood. Receptors originate from a man between 18 and 29 years old who had recovered from COVID-19.

The rearrangement joins TRBV7-9 to TRBJ2-7; 8 bases fit TRBD2. The CDR3 runs to 14 residues. J gave up 5 bases and V 4 bases, and 7 bases lay outside the gene matches. The germline V gene has CDR1 SEHNR and CDR2 FQNEAQ (reference sequence). The CDR3 region is CASSSPSGSNEQYF. The CDR3 region has the DNA TGTGCCAGCAGCTCCCCAAGCGGGAGTAACGAGCAGTACTTC. The whole variable domain, remainder taken from reference TRBV7-9 and TRBJ2-7, is DTGVSQNPRHKITKRGQNVTFRCDPISEHNRLYWYRQTLGQGPEFLTYFQNEAQLEKSRLLSDRFSAERPKGSFSTLEIQRTEQGDSAMYLCASSSPSGSNEQYFGPGTRLTVT.

This chain connects TRBV23-1 to TRBJ1-4; a weak D match, TRBD1 (5 bases). TRBV23-1 is assigned to the ORF class and has an uncertain function. The CDR3 consists of 18 residues. Trimming shortened V by 1 base and J by 0 bases, and 15 bases separated the two germline ends. CDR3 in amino acids: CASSQLSDKRPTNEKLFF. CDR3 bases: TGCGCCAGCAGTCAATTGTCGGACAAACGTCCAACTAATGAAAAACTGTTTTTT.

J is TRBJ2-4 and V is TRBV9, with TRBD2 identical over 10 bases. This CDR3 region has 15 residues. The J segment lost 8 bases and the V segment lost 0 bases, leaving 5 bases of the junction unmatched. The germline gives CDR1 SGDLS, CDR2 YYNGEE. CDR3 coding DNA: TGTGCCAGCAGCGTAGGGTCCGGGACTAGCGACATTCAGTACTTC. This gives the protein CASSVGSGTSDIQYF.

This clone has just a few counts. CDR3 sequence (DNA): TGTGCCTCAAGCGGGAGAGGTTACGAGCAGTACTTC. It translates to CASSGRGYEQYF. The chain joins TRBV10-3 to TRBJ2-7, with TRBD2 matching 8 bases. CDR1 and CDR2 from the germline V gene are ENHRY and SYGVKD. Trimming cost V 11 bases and J 4 bases; bases outside gene matches: 7. The CDR3 length is 12 residues.

V usage is TRBV5-4 and J usage is TRBJ2-5; 7 bases line up with TRBD2. From germline, CDR1 is SGHNT and CDR2 YYREEE (reference sequence). Trimming took 0 bases from V and 5 from J; bases not matched to a gene: 7. The CDR3 is 15 amino acids. The CDR3 sequence is CASSLGGSGRETQYF. The CDR3, as DNA: TGTGCCAGCAGCTTGGGCGGGAGCGGTCGGGAGACCCAGTACTTC.

The chain employs TRBV21-1 and TRBJ2-6; whether TRBD2, the table's D call, matches the DNA was not checked. TRBV21-1 is deemed a pseudogene. The CDR3 length is 12 residues. CDR3 loop: CASNSGANVLTF. CDR3 nucleotides: TGTGCCAGCAATAGCGGGGCCAACGTCCTGACTTTC.

The chain combines TRBV6-5 with TRBJ1-3; no reliable D call. CDR3 length equals 15 residues. V was cut by 0 bases and J by 2 bases, with 8 bases left in between. Germline V CDR1 and CDR2: MNHEY, SVGAGI. The CDR3 region has the DNA TGTGCCAGCAGTTACTCGAGAGAGACTGGAAACACCATATATTTT. Its translation: CASSYSRETGNTIYF.

On this clone itself: A much larger clone sits a single nucleotide away, making a read error possible. The rearrangement uses TRBV5-4 and TRBJ1-1; no clear D. Germline V gives CDR1 SGHNT, CDR2 YYREEE (reference sequence). The V and J ends lost 5 bases and 1 base respectively, with 3 bases between them. The CDR3 consists of 11 residues. The CDR3 protein is CASRRNTEAFF. CDR3 bases: TGTGCCAGCAGGAGGAACACTGAAGCTTTCTTT.

This chain joins TRBV19 and TRBJ2-7; 7 bases align to TRBD2. Germline CDR1 LNHDA, CDR2 SQIVND (reference sequence). The CDR3 is 14 amino acids. After removal of 6 bases from V and 3 bases from J, the junction contained 8 bases not matched to a gene. The CDR3 DNA sequence: TGTGCCAGTAGCCCCTGGGGCGGGAGCTACGAGCAGTACTTC. Encoded protein: CASSPWGGSYEQYF.

The chain couples TRBV6-2 or TRBV6-3 to TRBJ1-2; 9 nucleotides align to TRBD1. CDR1 and CDR2 (germline): MNHEY, SVGEGT. CDR3 length: 16 residues. V shed 4 bases, J shed 9 bases, and the junction held 15 bases outside the gene matches. The CDR3 protein is CASSSRTGAKSVRYTF. For the CDR3, the DNA is TGTGCCAGCAGTTCGCGGACAGGGGCCAAGTCGGTTCGCTACACCTTC.

The chain joins TRBV27 to TRBJ2-7; TRBD1 agrees at 11 bases. The CDR3 totals 15 residues. Germline lookup yields CDR1 MNHEY and CDR2 SMNVEV (reference sequence). Germline trimming cut 4 bases from V and 0 bases from J; bases unmatched to any gene: 2. CDR3 nucleotide sequence: TGTGCCAGCAGTTCGGGACAGGGGGTCTCCTACGAGCAGTACTTC. Its translation: CASSSGQGVSYEQYF.

J is TRBJ2-1 and V is TRBV5-6; TRBD1 is a possible D gene (6 bases). This CDR3 comprises 15 residues. The ends were cut back, 2 bases at V and 6 bases at J, with 15 bases in the middle. Germline lookup yields CDR1 SGHDT and CDR2 YYEEEE. The CDR3 coding sequence is TGTGCCAGCAGCTTCCGGGACAAAAGAGGCAATGAGCAGTTCTTC. Amino acids: CASSFRDKRGNEQFF.

The V gene is TRBV4-3, the J gene TRBJ2-7, with TRBD1 identical over 7 bases. J was trimmed by 3 bases and V by 1 base; bases with no gene match: 0. The V gene's germline CDR1 is LGHNA and CDR2 YSLEER. CDR3 length: 13 amino acids. The CDR3, as DNA: TGCGCCAGCAGCCAAGGGACAGGCTACGAGCAGTACTTC. Amino acids: CASSQGTGYEQYF.

V gene TRBV4-3 combines with J gene TRBJ2-7, with D possibly being TRBD2 (5 bases). V was clipped by 0 bases and J by 3 bases, with 18 bases between them. CDR3 size: 17 residues. CDR1 and CDR2 from the germline V gene are LGHNA and YSLEER. CDR3 bases: TGCGCCAGCAGCCAAGATTGGACCCGGACCGGACTCTACGAGCAGTACTTC. Its protein is CASSQDWTRTGLYEQYF.

Remarks on this clone: This specimen includes other DNA sequences encoding the same CDR3. The rearrangement links TRBV28 to TRBJ2-3, with a tentative D call TRBD2 (6 bases). The CDR3 loop spans 14 amino acids. Germline V CDR1 and CDR2: MDHEN, SYDVKM. Trimming took off 2 bases at V and 0 bases at J, with 6 bases between the two ends. Written as DNA, the CDR3 is TGTGCCAGCAGTTTAGGAGGGAGCACAGATACGCAGTATTTT. This sequence encodes CASSLGGSTDTQYF.

The CDR3 is CASSLGGSVAYEQYF. Here the CDR3 DNA reads TGCGCCAGCAGCTTGGGTGGTAGCGTGGCCTACGAGCAGTACTTC. This sequence joins TRBV5-1 and TRBJ2-7; D perhaps matches TRBD2 (5 bases). V gave up 0 bases and J gave up 2 bases, with 12 bases separating them. This CDR3 contains 15 residues. Per germline, CDR1 SGHRS and CDR2 YFSETQ.

The chain joins TRBV5-1 to TRBJ1-2, with 7 nucleotides matching TRBD1. With 1 base clipped from V and 4 bases from J, the junction kept 4 bases outside the gene matches. CDR3 size: 14 residues. In germline, CDR1 is SGHRS, CDR2 YFSETQ. CDR3 sequence (DNA): TGCGCCAGCAGCTTGTTTGGGGACAGCTATGGCTACACCTTC. Translated, it gives CASSLFGDSYGYTF. The variable domain in full, completed from reference TRBV5-1 and TRBJ1-2, reads KAGVTQTPRYLIKTRGQQVTLSCSPISGHRSVSWYQQTPGQGLQFLFEYFSETQRNKGNFPGRFSGRQFSNSRSEMNVSTLELGDSALYLCASSLFGDSYGYTFGSGTRLTVV.

This chain joins TRBV18 and TRBJ2-2, with D hard to call. V was clipped by 3 bases and J by 0 bases, with 5 bases between them. From germline, CDR1 is KGHSH and CDR2 LQKENI. The CDR3 extends over 14 amino acids. CDR3 sequence (DNA): TGTGCCAGCTCACCCCTTCCGAACACCGGGGAGCTGTTTTTT. Translating it yields CASSPLPNTGELFF.

This chain uses TRBV10-3 with TRBJ1-4, with D perhaps matching TRBD1 (6 bases). There are 14 residues in the CDR3. V shed 5 bases and J shed 6 bases, with 13 bases lying between them. Germline loops: CDR1 ENHRY, CDR2 SYGVKD. This CDR3 is CAISSTGVDEKLFF. For the CDR3, the DNA is TGTGCCATCAGTTCGACAGGCGTCGATGAAAAACTGTTTTTT.

The chain has TRBV27 and TRBJ2-7; D may be TRBD2 (6 bases). Germline CDR1 reads MNHEY; CDR2 reads SMNVEV (reference sequence). The V and J ends lost 11 bases and 6 bases respectively, with 14 bases between them. The CDR3 covers 11 residues. The CDR3 reads CAADRGAEQYF. Here the CDR3 DNA reads TGTGCCGCCGATCGCGGGGCCGAGCAGTACTTC.

V is TRBV7-6 and J is TRBJ1-1, with TRBD1 as a possible D gene (6 bases). The V gene lost 1 base and the J gene lost 1 base, with 10 bases spanning the gap. CDR3 size: 15 residues. Germline-derived CDR1 and CDR2 are SGHVS and FNYEAQ. The CDR3 nucleotides read TGTGCCAGCAGCTTAGTTGGACAGACGAACACTGAAGCTTTCTTT. It encodes CASSLVGQTNTEAFF. The variable domain in full, with the rest retrieved from reference TRBV7-6 and TRBJ1-1, is GAGVSQSPRYKVTKRGQDVALRCDPISGHVSLYWYRQALGQGPEFLTYFNYEAQQDKSGLPNDRFSAERPEGSISTLTIQRTEQRDSAMYRCASSLVGQTNTEAFFGQGTRLTVV.

The chain recombines TRBV25-1 with TRBJ2-2, with TRBD1 as a possible D gene (6 bases). There are 18 residues in the CDR3. Germline lookup yields CDR1 MGHDK and CDR2 SYGVNS. Trimming removed 3 bases at V and 4 bases at J, with 21 bases between. DNA of the CDR3: TGTGCCAGCAGTGAGACACAGGGTCTCCAATCCACCACCGGGGAGCTGTTTTTT. Encoded protein: CASSETQGLQSTTGELFF.

The chain employs TRBV27 and TRBJ2-2, with 9 bases lining up with TRBD1. Germline V gives CDR1 MNHEY, CDR2 SMNVEV (reference sequence). V gave up 5 bases and J gave up 7 bases; unmatched junction bases: 8. CDR3 length equals 15 residues. The CDR3 sequence is CASSPGQGYGGELFF. CDR3 DNA sequence: TGTGCCAGCAGTCCGGGACAGGGCTACGGCGGGGAGCTGTTTTTT.

CDR3 nucleotide sequence: TGTGCCAGCAGTCTCATCCCCCGGACTAGCGGGATACAAGAGACCCAGTACTTC. Translated: CASSLIPRTSGIQETQYF. This chain connects TRBV28 to TRBJ2-5, with 12 bases that match TRBD2. Per germline, CDR1 MDHEN and CDR2 SYDVKM. CDR3 length: 18 residues. J gave up 2 bases and V 5 bases, and 12 bases lay outside the gene matches.

This clone was seen a single time. The CDR3 spells CASSLTVRDEQYF. In nucleotides, the CDR3 is TGTGCCAGCAGCTTAACGGTCAGGGACGAGCAGTACTTC. V gene TRBV7-3 combines with J gene TRBJ2-7; D might be TRBD1 (5 bases). Germline CDR1 reads SGHTA; CDR2 reads FQGTGA. Trimming pared 0 bases from V and 5 bases from J, leaving 8 bases between. The CDR3 is 13 residues long.

This chain joins TRBV11-2 and TRBJ1-2; 10 bases are a match to TRBD1. After removal of 0 bases from V and 7 bases from J, the junction contained 2 bases not matched to a gene. CDR1 is SGHAT and CDR2 is FQNNGV in the germline V gene. The CDR3 extends over 14 amino acids. The CDR3 loop is CASSLDRDRGGYTF. The CDR3 DNA sequence: TGTGCCAGCAGCTTAGATCGGGACAGGGGTGGCTACACCTTC.

The chain combines TRBV29-1 with TRBJ1-2; D call uncertain. CDR3 length equals 15 residues. V was clipped by 0 bases and J by 4 bases, with 15 bases between them. In germline, CDR1 is SQVTM, CDR2 ANQGSEA. DNA of the CDR3: TGCAGCGTTGAAGAGCGCCCTACGCATGGCTATGGCTACACCTTC. Protein sequence: CSVEERPTHGYGYTF.